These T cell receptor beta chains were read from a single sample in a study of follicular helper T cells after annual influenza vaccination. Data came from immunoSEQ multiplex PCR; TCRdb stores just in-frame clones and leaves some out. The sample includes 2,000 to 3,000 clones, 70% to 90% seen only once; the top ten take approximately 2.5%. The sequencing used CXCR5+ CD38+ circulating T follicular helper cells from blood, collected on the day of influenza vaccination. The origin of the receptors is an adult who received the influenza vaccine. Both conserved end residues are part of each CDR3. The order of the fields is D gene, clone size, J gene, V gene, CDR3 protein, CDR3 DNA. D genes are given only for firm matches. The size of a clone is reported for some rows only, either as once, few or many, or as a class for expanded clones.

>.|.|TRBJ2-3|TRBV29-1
CSVEGGRMITDTQYF
TGCAGCGTTGAGGGGGGGCGGATGATCACAGATACGCAGTATTTT
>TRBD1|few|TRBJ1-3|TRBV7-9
CASSNGQGLHTIYF
TGTGCCAGCAGCAACGGACAGGGCCTACACACCATATATTTT
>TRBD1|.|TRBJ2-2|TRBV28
CASSLYPGGAPGELFF
TGTGCCAGCAGTTTATACCCAGGGGGCGCCCCCGGGGAGCTGTTTTTT
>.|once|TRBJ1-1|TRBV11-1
CASSLLGTEAFF
TGTGCCAGCAGCTTACTAGGCACTGAAGCTTTCTTT
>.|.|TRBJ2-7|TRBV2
CASSVGSPDEQYF
TGTGCCAGCAGTGTGGGCAGCCCTGACGAGCAGTACTTC
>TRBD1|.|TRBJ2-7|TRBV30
CAWSGVGGTGGNEQYF
TGTGCCTGGAGTGGGGTTGGAGGGACAGGGGGCAACGAGCAGTACTTC
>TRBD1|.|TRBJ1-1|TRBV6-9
CASRWDSEAFF
TGTGCCAGCAGGTGGGACAGTGAAGCTTTCTTT
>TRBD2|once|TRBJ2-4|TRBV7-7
CASSLGRASGVAKNIQYF
TGTGCTAGCAGCTTAGGAAGGGCTAGCGGGGTGGCTAAAAACATTCAGTACTTC
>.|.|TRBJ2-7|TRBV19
CASSTRWQGSPYEQYF
TGTGCCAGTAGTACTCGGTGGCAGGGAAGCCCCTACGAGCAGTACTTC
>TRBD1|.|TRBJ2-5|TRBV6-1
CASSPQGTQETQYF
TGTGCCAGCAGTCCACAGGGGACCCAAGAGACCCAGTACTTC
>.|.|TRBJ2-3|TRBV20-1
CSANLEDTQYF
TGCAGTGCTAATTTGGAGGATACGCAGTATTTT
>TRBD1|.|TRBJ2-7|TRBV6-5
CASRAGTGYSYEQYF
TGTGCCAGCAGGGCCGGGACAGGGTATTCCTACGAGCAGTACTTC
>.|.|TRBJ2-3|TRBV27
CASLRGDTQYF
TGTGCCAGCCTCCGAGGCGATACGCAGTATTTT
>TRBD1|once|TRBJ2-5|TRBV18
CASSHPGGTGTGALETQYF
TGTGCCAGCTCACACCCAGGCGGAACCGGGACAGGGGCTTTAGAGACCCAGTACTTC
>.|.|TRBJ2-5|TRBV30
CAWSFEAPRVTQYF
TGTGCCTGGTCCTTCGAGGCCCCCCGTGTTACCCAGTACTTC
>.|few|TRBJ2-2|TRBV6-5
CASRKQSPGELFF
TGTGCCAGCAGAAAACAGTCCCCCGGGGAGCTGTTTTTT
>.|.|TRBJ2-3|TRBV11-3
CASSNGATDTQYF
TGTGCCAGCAGCAATGGAGCCACCGATACGCAGTATTTT
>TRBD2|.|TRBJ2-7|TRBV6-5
CASSYGLAGDEQYF
TGTGCCAGCAGTTACGGATTAGCGGGAGACGAGCAGTACTTC
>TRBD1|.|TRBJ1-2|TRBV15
CATSRERGQGAGGYTF
TGTGCCACCAGCAGAGAACGGGGACAGGGGGCGGGAGGCTACACCTTC
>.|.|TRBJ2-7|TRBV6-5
CASSYGWAKYEQYF
TGTGCCAGCAGTTATGGGTGGGCGAAGTACGAGCAGTACTTC
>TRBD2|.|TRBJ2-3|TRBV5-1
CASSGGSGSADTQYF
TGCGCCAGCTCAGGAGGTAGCGGGAGTGCAGATACGCAGTATTTT
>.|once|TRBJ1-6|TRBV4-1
CASSLWDIPGHDSPLHF
TGCGCCAGCAGCCTATGGGACATCCCCGGTCATGATTCACCCCTCCACTTT
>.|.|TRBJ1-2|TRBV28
CASSLTGQGYTF
TGTGCCAGCAGTTTAACAGGGCAAGGCTACACCTTC
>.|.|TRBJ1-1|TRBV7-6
CASSSTGSTEAFF
TGTGCCAGCAGCTCCACAGGGAGTACTGAAGCTTTCTTT
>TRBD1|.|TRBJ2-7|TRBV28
CASSLLGTGNSYEQYF
TGTGCCAGCAGTTTACTAGGGACAGGGAATTCCTACGAGCAGTACTTC
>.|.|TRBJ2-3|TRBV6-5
CASRVASVQADTQYF
TGTGCCAGCAGGGTGGCATCAGTTCAGGCAGATACGCAGTATTTT
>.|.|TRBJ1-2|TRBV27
CASSLDNNYGYTF
TGTGCCAGCAGTTTAGACAATAACTATGGCTACACCTTC
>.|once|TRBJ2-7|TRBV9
CASSQSRGGSYEQYF
TGTGCCAGCAGCCAATCAAGGGGGGGTTCCTACGAGCAGTACTTC
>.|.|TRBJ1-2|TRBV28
CASSLPGTRHGYTF
TGTGCCAGCAGTTTACCCGGGACTAGGCATGGCTACACCTTC
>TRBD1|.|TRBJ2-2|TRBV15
CATSRGGQANTGELFF
TGTGCCACCAGCAGAGGAGGACAGGCGAACACCGGGGAGCTGTTTTTT
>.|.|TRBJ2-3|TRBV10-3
CAISPSGTRTDTQYF
TGTGCCATCAGTCCATCCGGGACTCGCACAGATACGCAGTATTTT
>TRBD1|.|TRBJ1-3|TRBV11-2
CASSSLDRGGGNTIYF
TGTGCCAGCAGCTCCCTGGACAGGGGGGGTGGAAACACCATATATTTT
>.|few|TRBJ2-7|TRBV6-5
CASSYRDNRYF
TGTGCCAGCAGTTACCGGGACAATAGGTACTTC
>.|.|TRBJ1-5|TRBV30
CAWSPGTRNQPQHF
TGTGCCTGGAGTCCTGGGACTAGGAATCAGCCCCAGCATTTT
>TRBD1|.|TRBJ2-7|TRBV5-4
CASSNRQGQNYEQYF
TGTGCCAGCAGCAACCGACAGGGGCAAAACTACGAGCAGTACTTC
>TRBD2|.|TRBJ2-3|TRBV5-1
CASTLILAGPTDTQYF
TGCGCCAGCACCCTAATACTAGCGGGTCCCACAGATACGCAGTATTTT
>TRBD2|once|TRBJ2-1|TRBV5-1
CASSLGMTSGYNEQFF
TGCGCCAGCAGCTTGGGAATGACTAGCGGATACAATGAGCAGTTCTTC
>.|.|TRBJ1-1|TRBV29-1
CSGGGPNTEAFF
TGCAGCGGCGGGGGACCGAACACTGAAGCTTTCTTT
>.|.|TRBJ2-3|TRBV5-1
CASSLLARTDTQYF
TGCGCCAGCAGCTTGTTAGCCCGCACAGATACGCAGTATTTT
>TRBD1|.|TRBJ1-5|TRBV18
CASSQGQGGQPQHF
TGTGCCAGCTCACAGGGACAGGGAGGTCAGCCCCAGCATTTT
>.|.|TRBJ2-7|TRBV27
CASSSNSYEQYF
TGTGCCAGCAGTTCAAACTCCTACGAGCAGTACTTC
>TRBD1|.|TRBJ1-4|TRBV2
CASNGQGEKLFF
TGTGCCAGCAATGGACAGGGTGAAAAACTGTTTTTT
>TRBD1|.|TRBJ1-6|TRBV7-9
CASSFLLTGGNSPLHF
TGTGCCAGCAGCTTTCTCCTTACAGGGGGAAATTCACCCCTCCACTTT
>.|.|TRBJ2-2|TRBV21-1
CASSKALCGSTKLNTGELFF
TGTGCCAGCAGCAAAGCGCTTTGCGGGAGTACAAAACTGAACACCGGGGAGCTGTTTTTT
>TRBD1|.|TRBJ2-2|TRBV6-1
CASSARTGSNTGELFF
TGTGCCAGCAGTGCTAGGACAGGGTCGAACACCGGGGAGCTGTTTTTT
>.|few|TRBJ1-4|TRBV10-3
CAISEDIAYEKLFF
TGTGCCATCAGTGAGGATATAGCCTATGAAAAACTGTTTTTT
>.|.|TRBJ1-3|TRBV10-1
CASGGRDRNTIYF
TGCGCCAGCGGGGGCAGGGACAGAAACACCATATATTTT
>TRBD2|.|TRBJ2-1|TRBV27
CASSSRTSGRGSSYNEQFF
TGTGCCAGCAGTTCTAGGACTAGCGGGAGGGGGAGCTCCTACAATGAGCAGTTCTTC
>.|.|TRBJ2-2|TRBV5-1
CVSSLYSDNTGELFF
TGCGTCAGCAGCTTGTACAGTGACAACACCGGGGAGCTGTTTTTT
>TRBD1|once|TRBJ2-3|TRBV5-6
CASSFDRVGTDTQYF
TGTGCCAGCAGCTTTGACAGGGTCGGCACAGATACGCAGTATTTT
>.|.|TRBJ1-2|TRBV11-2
CASSPGGSSYGYTF
TGTGCCAGCAGCCCAGGTGGCAGCTCCTATGGCTACACCTTC
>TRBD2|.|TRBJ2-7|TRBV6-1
CASRRLAGSDYEQYF
TGTGCCAGCAGGAGACTAGCGGGCAGCGACTACGAGCAGTACTTC